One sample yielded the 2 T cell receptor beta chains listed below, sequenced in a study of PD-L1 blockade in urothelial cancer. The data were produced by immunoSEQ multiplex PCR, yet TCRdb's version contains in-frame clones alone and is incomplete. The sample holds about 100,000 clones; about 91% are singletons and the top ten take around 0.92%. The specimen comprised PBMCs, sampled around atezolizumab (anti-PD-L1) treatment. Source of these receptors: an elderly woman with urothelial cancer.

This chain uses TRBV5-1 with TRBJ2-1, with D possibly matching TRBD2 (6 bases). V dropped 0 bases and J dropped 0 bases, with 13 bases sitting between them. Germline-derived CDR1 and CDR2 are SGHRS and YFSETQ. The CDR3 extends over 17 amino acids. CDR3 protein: CASSLDPSGPSYNEQFF. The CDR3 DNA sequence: TGCGCCAGCAGCTTGGACCCCAGCGGGCCCTCCTACAATGAGCAGTTCTTC.

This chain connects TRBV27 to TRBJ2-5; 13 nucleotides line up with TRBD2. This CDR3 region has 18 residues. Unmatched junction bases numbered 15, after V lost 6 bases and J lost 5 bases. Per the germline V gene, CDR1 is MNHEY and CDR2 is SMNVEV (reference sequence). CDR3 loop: CASRKPGLAGYGEETQYF. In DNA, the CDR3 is TGTGCCAGCAGAAAACCGGGACTAGCGGGGTATGGAGAGGAGACCCAGTACTTC.